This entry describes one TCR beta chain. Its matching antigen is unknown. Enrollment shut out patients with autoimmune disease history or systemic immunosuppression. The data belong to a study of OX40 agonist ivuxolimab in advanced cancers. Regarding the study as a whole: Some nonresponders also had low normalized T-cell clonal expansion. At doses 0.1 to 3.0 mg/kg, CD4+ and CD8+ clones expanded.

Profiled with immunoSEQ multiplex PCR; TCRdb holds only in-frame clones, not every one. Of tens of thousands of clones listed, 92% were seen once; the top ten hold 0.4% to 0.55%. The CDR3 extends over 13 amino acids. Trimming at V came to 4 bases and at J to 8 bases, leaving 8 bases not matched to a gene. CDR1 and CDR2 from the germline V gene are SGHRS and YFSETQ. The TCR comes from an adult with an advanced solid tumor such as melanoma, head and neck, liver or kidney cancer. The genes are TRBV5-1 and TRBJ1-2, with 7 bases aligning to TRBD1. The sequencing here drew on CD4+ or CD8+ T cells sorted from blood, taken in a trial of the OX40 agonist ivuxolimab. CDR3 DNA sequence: TGCGCCAGCAGCCCCGGGACAGCCGGCGGCTACACCTTC. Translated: CASSPGTAGGYTF.